This TCR beta chain was recorded in a study of T-cell reconstitution after alpha-beta-depleted transplantation in children. As to this clonotype: What it recognizes is unknown.

Trimming stripped 4 bases from V and 0 bases from J, with 20 bases between. CDR3 length: 17 residues. Per germline, CDR1 SGHKS and CDR2 YYEKEE (reference sequence). Overall study results and limits: One year after transplant, T-cell counts and diversity came mostly from newly produced T cells. Surviving recipient T cells and thymic progenitors produced the high day-60 TCRbeta diversity seen in some patients. In patients about two months after transplant, alpha-beta T cells reportedly arose from several hundred expanded graft clones.

Unique molecular identifiers were used in preparing the TCRbeta library. TCRdb recomputed calls from the PCR reads with MiXCR, one row per CDR3 protein. This sample has about 980,000 distinct CDR3 sequences; 25% to 30% occur once, and the top ten carry about 28%. The specimen comprised PBMCs, mostly from graft donor cells, sampled 360 days after TCRalphabeta/CD19-depleted stem cell transplant. This receptor was obtained from a boy less than two years old who had a stem cell transplant for SCID, so the T cells may come from the graft donor. The chain is built from TRBV5-5 and TRBJ2-7; D may be TRBD1 or TRBD2 (5 bases each). CDR3 in amino acids: CASSRPRRGPSSYEQYF. The CDR3 DNA is TGTGCCAGCAGCCGGCCCCGTCGGGGCCCAAGCTCCTACGAGCAGTACTTC.